Below, 10 T cell receptor beta chains from the same sample are listed, as sequenced in a study of blood T cell repertoires in COVID-19. Using immunoSEQ multiplex PCR, the repertoire was profiled, and TCRdb retains in-frame clones only, with some absent. In the table there are under 250,000 clones, approximately 82% of which are singletons. Source material: peripheral blood. The receptors stem from a man aged 25 to 40 who had recovered from COVID-19.

This chain uses TRBV11-2 with TRBJ2-2; no clear D gene. The V gene's germline CDR1 is SGHAT and CDR2 FQNNGV. The CDR3 has 11 residues. V shed 7 bases and J shed 8 bases, with 8 bases lying between them. DNA of the CDR3: TGTGCCAGCACCGTATTTGGGGAGCTGTTTTTT. Translation gives CASTVFGELFF.

J is TRBJ2-7 and V is TRBV10-3, with D maybe TRBD1 (6 bases). The CDR3 extends over 15 amino acids. The V and J ends lost 4 bases and 5 bases respectively, with 18 bases between them. Germline V gene lookup returns CDR1 ENHRY and CDR2 SYGVKD. The CDR3 loop is CAISVGRGPGDEQYF. DNA for the CDR3: TGTGCCATCAGTGTCGGCAGGGGCCCCGGCGACGAGCAGTACTTC.

This clone was recorded once. The chain recombines TRBV20-1 with TRBJ2-3; 8 bases are a match to TRBD2. The CDR3 loop spans 14 amino acids. Germline values: CDR1 DFQATT, CDR2 SNEGSKA (reference sequence). The V gene end was trimmed by 3 bases and the J gene end by 1 base; junction bases not matched to a gene: 3. CDR3 nucleotide sequence: TGCAGTGCTAGTACAGCGGGGGGCACAGATACGCAGTATTTT. Translation: CSASTAGGTDTQYF.

The chain has TRBV18 and TRBJ1-1; D may be TRBD1 (5 bases). Between the trimmed V and J ends, which lost 3 bases and 11 bases, there was a span of 10 bases. The CDR3 sequence is 11 residues long. Looked up from germline, CDR1 is KGHSH and CDR2 is LQKENI. CDR3: CASSPDGTAFF. The CDR3 coding sequence is TGTGCCAGCTCACCCGACGGGACTGCTTTCTTT.

This chain links TRBV3-1 (or the pseudogene TRBV3-2) with TRBJ1-5; weak D call: TRBD1 (6 bases). The ends were cut back, 6 bases at V and 3 bases at J, with 12 bases in the middle. This CDR3 spans 14 amino acids. The V gene's germline CDR1 is LGHDT and CDR2 YNNKEL (reference sequence). DNA of the CDR3: TGTGCCAGCAGGGCAACAGGGTCCAATCAGCCCCAGCATTTT. Amino acid sequence: CASRATGSNQPQHF.

This sequence joins TRBV4-1 and TRBJ1-3; 7 bases fit TRBD1. V lost 4 bases, J lost 7 bases, and 10 bases stayed unmatched. The CDR3 has 15 residues. CDR1 MGHRA and CDR2 YSYEKL come from the germline V gene. CDR3 residues: CASSPDRASFNTIYF. CDR3 sequence (DNA): TGCGCCAGCAGCCCAGACAGGGCTTCCTTTAACACCATATATTTT.

The chain links TRBV25-1 to TRBJ2-2; no clear D gene. V was pared by 2 bases and J by 4 bases, with 20 bases between. Germline CDR1 and CDR2: MGHDK and SYGVNS. The CDR3 is made up of 18 amino acids. CDR3: CASSELLTGSGITGELFF. CDR3 DNA: TGTGCCAGCAGTGAACTCCTGACTGGTTCTGGCATCACCGGGGAGCTGTTTTTT.

This chain links TRBV5-8 with TRBJ2-7; 9 bases are shared with TRBD1. This CDR3 is built from 15 residues. Germline-derived CDR1 and CDR2 are SGHTS and YDEGEE. V lost 0 bases, J lost 3 bases, and 4 bases stayed unmatched. The CDR3 loop reads CASSLATGGVYEQYF. CDR3 coding DNA: TGTGCCAGCAGCTTGGCGACAGGGGGAGTCTACGAGCAGTACTTC.

This chain connects TRBV9 to TRBJ1-6; maybe TRBD1 (6 bases). The CDR3 is made up of 14 amino acids. Between the trimmed V and J ends, which lost 7 bases and 10 bases, there was a span of 18 bases. The germline V gene has CDR1 SGDLS and CDR2 YYNGEE. DNA of the CDR3: TGTGCCAGCCGGGACGAAACAGGGACCTCACCCCTCCACTTT. Its translation is CASRDETGTSPLHF.

This chain links TRBV2 with TRBJ1-2, with D possibly TRBD1 on 6 matching bases. V lost 7 bases to trimming and J lost 4 bases, with 10 bases between them. The CDR3 runs 12 residues. The V gene's germline CDR1 is SNHLY and CDR2 FYNNEI. In nucleotides, the CDR3 is TGTGCCAGCAACCAGGGGTCCTATGGCTACACCTTC. Translation: CASNQGSYGYTF.